This entry lists 28 T cell receptor beta chains sequenced from one sample in a study of CD8 T cells in ankylosing spondylitis. Findings and limits, study-wide: Seemingly characteristic of ankylosing spondylitis blood was a TCR beta motif consisting of fewer than 10 highly homologous variants.

Each CDR3 protein is one row after TCRdb ran MiXCR on the 5' RACE reads. The sample yields about 390,000 distinct CDR3 sequences, more than 20% seen once. Which antigens these TCRs recognize remains unknown. What was sequenced was blood, either unsorted or a sorted T cell fraction (not recorded which). These TCRs come from a male donor with ankylosing spondylitis.

This clonotype was found many times. In nucleotides, the CDR3 is TGCAGCGTAACAGGACTAGCGGGAGGGATAGAGACCCAGTACTTC. Encoded protein: CSVTGLAGGIETQYF. The chain employs TRBV29-1 and TRBJ2-5; 15 bases fit TRBD2. Germline assignment: CDR1 SQVTM and CDR2 ANQGSEA. The CDR3 sequence is 15 residues long. Trimming took 6 bases from V and 4 from J; bases not matched to a gene: 6.

The chain combines TRBV6-5 with TRBJ1-5; 7 nucleotides align to TRBD1. The CDR3 runs 16 residues. V gave up 4 bases and J gave up 0 bases; unmatched junction bases: 6. Germline lookup yields CDR1 MNHEY and CDR2 SVGAGI. Written as DNA, the CDR3 is TGTGCCAGCAGTTCCCGGGACAGACATAGCAATCAGCCCCAGCATTTT. Its protein product is CASSSRDRHSNQPQHF.

The CDR3 coding sequence is TGTGCCAGCATGTTGGGACAGGGGCACGCGAACACCGGGGAGCTGTTTTTT. Amino acid sequence: CASMLGQGHANTGELFF. The chain is built from TRBV27 and TRBJ2-2; TRBD1 agrees at 10 bases. The ends lost 7 bases at V and 0 bases at J; junction bases unmatched: 8. CDR3 size: 17 residues. CDR1 and CDR2 from the germline V gene are MNHEY and SMNVEV (reference sequence).

This clonotype was detected only a few times. The chain recombines TRBV7-9 with TRBJ1-1; D uncertain. This CDR3 has 14 amino acids. V was clipped by 1 base and J by 4 bases, with 10 bases between them. CDR1 SEHNR and CDR2 FQNEAQ come from the germline V gene (reference sequence). CDR3 amino acids: CASSLEGLPTEAFF. In DNA form, the CDR3 reads TGTGCCAGCAGCTTAGAGGGTCTCCCCACTGAAGCTTTCTTT.

This clonotype appeared a few times. V and J are TRBV20-1 and TRBJ2-4; D not resolved. This CDR3 is 13 amino acids long. From germline, CDR1 is DFQATT and CDR2 SNEGSKA (reference sequence). The V end was cut by 8 bases, the J end by 4 bases, with 15 bases between. Written as DNA, the CDR3 is TGCAGTTCAGCCGATACAGAGAAAAACATTCAGTACTTC. Its protein product is CSSADTEKNIQYF.

The J gene is TRBJ2-1, the V gene TRBV5-6; no clear D. V was cut by 2 bases and J by 7 bases, with 10 bases left in between. Per the germline V gene, CDR1 is SGHDT and CDR2 is YYEEEE. There are 13 residues in the CDR3. The CDR3 sequence is CASSFSASNEQFF. CDR3 DNA sequence: TGTGCCAGCAGCTTTTCAGCGAGTAATGAGCAGTTCTTC. Full variable domain (outside the CDR3, taken from reference TRBV5-6 and TRBJ2-1): DAGVTQSPTHLIKTRGQQVTLRCSPKSGHDTVSWYQQALGQGPQFIFQYYEEEERQRGNFPDRFSGHQFPNYSSELNVNALLLGDSALYLCASSFSASNEQFFGPGTRLTVL.

This chain links TRBV5-6 with TRBJ1-1, with TRBD1 identical over 8 bases. Germline V gives CDR1 SGHDT, CDR2 YYEEEE. The CDR3 runs to 16 residues. V lost 4 bases and J lost 0; bases outside the gene matches: 8. CDR3 bases: TGTGCCAGCAGCCCCGGGACAGGTCGGATGAACACTGAAGCTTTCTTT. It codes for CASSPGTGRMNTEAFF.

Details on this clonotype: One end of the junction does not line up with germline, which may come from a read error. The genes are TRBV7-7 and TRBJ2-1; 10 bases match TRBD2. The CDR3 totals 16 residues. CDR1 and CDR2 (germline): SSHAT, FNYEAQ (reference sequence). Here the CDR3 DNA reads TGTGCTAGCAGCTTACGCGTTAGCGGGGGGTACAATGAGCAGTTCTTC. Translated, it gives CASSLRVSGGYNEQFF. The variable domain in full, with the rest retrieved from reference TRBV7-7 and TRBJ2-1, is GAGVSQSPRYKVTKRGQDVTLRCDPISSHATLYWYQQALGQGPEFLTYFNYEAQPDKSGLPSDRFSAERPEGSISTLTIQRTEQRDSAMYRCASSLRVSGGYNEQFFGPGTRLTVL.

J is TRBJ2-5 and V is TRBV9; D unresolved. CDR1 is SGDLS and CDR2 is YYNGEE in the germline V gene. The V gene lost 2 bases and the J gene lost 2 bases, with 16 bases spanning the gap. This CDR3 is 16 amino acids long. CDR3 sequence: CASSVQPSWGQETQYF. For the CDR3, the DNA is TGTGCCAGCAGCGTCCAACCCAGCTGGGGACAAGAGACCCAGTACTTC.

The chain links TRBV20-1 to TRBJ1-2, with D possibly TRBD1 on 5 matching bases. The CDR3 has 13 residues. Germline lookup yields CDR1 DFQATT and CDR2 SNEGSKA (reference sequence). The ends were cut back, 5 bases at V and 4 bases at J, with 14 bases in the middle. CDR3 sequence reads: CSAHGGAVYGYTF. The CDR3 DNA is TGCAGTGCTCACGGAGGGGCAGTCTATGGCTACACCTTC.

This clonotype has more than one count but fewer than ten. V is TRBV5-1 and J is TRBJ1-6; D gene unclear. This CDR3 region has 14 residues. Germline V gives CDR1 SGHRS, CDR2 YFSETQ. V was cut by 2 bases and J by 7 bases, with 10 bases left in between. The CDR3 spells CASSLALGNSPLHF. In nucleotides, the CDR3 is TGCGCCAGCAGCTTAGCCCTTGGGAATTCACCCCTCCACTTT. Filled out from reference TRBV5-1 and TRBJ1-6, the complete variable domain reads KAGVTQTPRYLIKTRGQQVTLSCSPISGHRSVSWYQQTPGQGLQFLFEYFSETQRNKGNFPGRFSGRQFSNSRSEMNVSTLELGDSALYLCASSLALGNSPLHFGNGTRLTVT.

This clonotype was detected many times. This rearrangement joins TRBV18 to TRBJ2-7; D gene unclear. V was cut by 2 bases and J by 0 bases, with 5 bases left in between. Germline CDR1 KGHSH, CDR2 LQKENI. This CDR3 comprises 13 residues. The CDR3 nucleotides are TGTGCCAGCTCACCAGGTAGCTCCTACGAGCAGTACTTC. It yields the protein CASSPGSSYEQYF.

In its sample, this clonotype was seen a few times. The rearrangement joins TRBV15 to TRBJ1-5, with D uncertain. V was clipped by 5 bases and J by 0 bases, with 8 bases between them. This CDR3 comprises 14 residues. The germline V gene has CDR1 LNHNV and CDR2 YYDKDF (reference sequence). The CDR3 spells CATSGGPSNQPQHF. Written as DNA, the CDR3 is TGTGCCACCAGCGGAGGGCCTAGCAATCAGCCCCAGCATTTT.

The V and J genes are TRBV24-1 and TRBJ2-7; TRBD1 aligns across 11 bases. The CDR3 is 15 amino acids. Trimming cost V 4 bases and J 4 bases; bases outside gene matches: 5. Germline V CDR1 and CDR2: KGHDR, SFDVKD. The CDR3 nucleotides are TGTGCCACCAGTGAACCCGGGACAGGGGGGTACGAGCAGTACTTC. It encodes CATSEPGTGGYEQYF.

This clonotype was counted once. The V and J genes are TRBV20-1 and TRBJ2-1; 12 bases line up with TRBD2. Germline CDR1 DFQATT, CDR2 SNEGSKA (reference sequence). This CDR3 comprises 13 residues. The CDR3 sequence is CCGGGLAGDEQFF. CDR3 DNA sequence: TGCTGCGGGGGGGGACTAGCGGGTGATGAGCAGTTCTTC.

The chain links TRBV7-2 to TRBJ1-2; 8 bases are a match to TRBD1. Germline assignment: CDR1 SGHTA and CDR2 FQGNSA. This CDR3 is built from 15 residues. V was clipped by 5 bases and J by 1 base; unmatched bases: 6. CDR3 loop: CASSRDRNINYGYTF. The CDR3 region has the DNA TGTGCCAGCAGCAGGGACAGGAATATTAACTATGGCTACACCTTC.

The DNA of the CDR3 is TGTGCCAGCAGCTTCCGGGCGAGCGGGAGTACCTACAATGAGCAGTTCTTC. Its protein product is CASSFRASGSTYNEQFF. The genes are TRBV7-3 and TRBJ2-1; 8 bases fit TRBD2. CDR3 length equals 17 residues. The germline CDR1 and CDR2 sequences are SGHTA and FQGTGA. The trim removed 3 bases at V and 2 bases at J, leaving 9 bases unmatched.

The chain recombines TRBV5-1 with TRBJ2-7; 10 bases align to TRBD2. Germline lookup yields CDR1 SGHRS and CDR2 YFSETQ. This CDR3 comprises 15 residues. V shed 4 bases and J 2 bases; nucleotides not matched to a gene: 6. The CDR3 coding sequence is TGCGCCAGCAGCGCACTAGCGGGAAATCCCTACGAGCAGTACTTC. Encoded protein: CASSALAGNPYEQYF.

This clonotype was recorded many times. This rearrangement joins TRBV6-2 or TRBV6-3 to TRBJ2-2, with 7 bases lining up with TRBD1. In germline, CDR1 is MNHEY, CDR2 SVGEGT. The junction had 12 bases not matched to a gene; V was cut back by 7 bases and J by 4 bases. The CDR3 runs to 16 residues. The CDR3: CASTPREGAGTGELFF. Here the CDR3 DNA reads TGTGCCAGCACACCCCGCGAGGGGGCCGGCACCGGGGAGCTGTTTTTT.

This clonotype was counted only a few times. This chain links TRBV11-2 with TRBJ2-3; 11 nucleotides align to TRBD2. Germline CDR1 reads SGHAT; CDR2 reads FQNNGV. The CDR3 totals 16 residues. V dropped 4 bases and J dropped 1; count of bases not matched to a gene: 4. The CDR3 reads CASSSSSGRRTDTQYF. CDR3 coding DNA: TGTGCCAGCAGCTCATCTAGCGGGAGGCGCACAGATACGCAGTATTTT.

The chain employs TRBV19 and TRBJ1-5; the D gene is possibly TRBD1 (5 bases). This CDR3 is built from 16 residues. The germline gives CDR1 LNHDA, CDR2 SQIVND (reference sequence). The ends were cut back, 5 bases at V and 5 bases at J, with 19 bases in the middle. CDR3 amino acids: CASSEGSGIGYQPQHF. The DNA for the CDR3 is TGTGCCAGTAGTGAGGGATCAGGGATAGGGTATCAGCCCCAGCATTTT.

J is TRBJ1-5 and V is TRBV2, with 8 bases lining up with TRBD1. Germline V gene data show CDR1 as SNHLY and CDR2 as FYNNEI. This CDR3 has 17 amino acids. V shed 6 bases and J 0 bases; nucleotides not matched to a gene: 10. CDR3 DNA: TGTGCCAGCAGATCCGGACAGGGTCTCTATAGCAATCAGCCCCAGCATTTT. This sequence encodes CASRSGQGLYSNQPQHF.

This clonotype has only one observation. The gene calls are TRBV6-1 and TRBJ1-6, with D maybe TRBD1 (5 bases). The V and J ends lost 0 bases and 8 bases respectively, with 14 bases between them. Per germline, CDR1 MNHNS and CDR2 SASEGT. The CDR3 covers 16 residues. DNA for the CDR3: TGTGCCAGCAGTGAAGCGTCGGGGACCGGAGATTCACCCCTCCACTTT. Translating it yields CASSEASGTGDSPLHF.

This rearrangement joins TRBV27 to TRBJ2-2, with D possibly matching TRBD1 (5 bases). The CDR3 totals 15 residues. CDR1 MNHEY and CDR2 SMNVEV come from the germline V gene (reference sequence). V was shortened by 3 bases and J by 6 bases, with 14 bases between the two germline ends. In DNA, the CDR3 is TGTGCCAGCAGTTTCCCAGGGTCGGCACCCGGGGAGCTGTTTTTT. This codes for CASSFPGSAPGELFF.

The chain links TRBV28 to TRBJ1-5; possible D gene TRBD1, 5 bases. CDR1 is MDHEN and CDR2 is SYDVKM in the germline V gene. This CDR3 has 15 residues. V was trimmed by 2 bases and J by 8 bases, leaving 16 bases between them. CDR3 sequence reads: CASSLMAGGFEPQHF. The CDR3, as DNA: TGTGCCAGCAGTTTAATGGCCGGGGGGTTTGAGCCCCAGCATTTT.

This clonotype was counted only a few times. The rearrangement joins TRBV28 to TRBJ2-1; D unclear. The V end was cut by 5 bases, the J end by 7 bases, with 18 bases between. Germline V CDR1 and CDR2: MDHEN, SYDVKM. This CDR3 spans 15 amino acids. CDR3 coding DNA: TGTGCCAGCAGTAACCCGGGCCCAGCCTCAAATGAGCAGTTCTTC. It translates to CASSNPGPASNEQFF.

This clonotype occurred many times. V is TRBV5-1 and J is TRBJ2-1; a possible D gene is TRBD2 (5 bases). CDR1 and CDR2 from the germline V gene are SGHRS and YFSETQ. The V end lost 6 bases, the J end lost 0 bases, and 13 bases lay between the germline ends. The CDR3 runs 15 residues. The CDR3 here is CASNQPGSSYNEQFF. The DNA for the CDR3 is TGCGCCAGCAACCAGCCGGGGAGCTCCTACAATGAGCAGTTCTTC.

This chain joins TRBV7-9 and TRBJ2-5; 9 bases agree with TRBD2. There are 16 residues in the CDR3. The trim removed 5 bases at V and 5 bases at J, leaving 12 bases unmatched. The germline gives CDR1 SEHNR, CDR2 FQNEAQ (reference sequence). CDR3 residues: CASSPRGSGSGETQYF. The CDR3 DNA reads TGTGCCAGCAGCCCCCGCGGTAGCGGGAGTGGTGAGACCCAGTACTTC.